The 16 T cell receptor beta chains reported below all come from one sample, sequenced in a study of shared clonotypes between healthy human individuals. Only in-frame clones appear in the TCRdb table, and some are missing; sequencing was by immunoSEQ multiplex PCR. The table has approximately 2.5 million clones, 80% to 95% seen once; the top ten hold roughly 0.39%. The sample comprised naive CD4+ T cells from PBMCs. The subset denotes: CD45RA+ positively selected. The source of these receptors is a man in his late teens or twenties in good health. Some clones in this sample may be carry-over from other donors' samples.

CDR3 amino acids: CASSLRVRGSGVVYEQYF. The CDR3 coding sequence is TGTGCCAGCAGCCTCAGGGTCAGGGGTTCCGGGGTTGTCTACGAGCAGTACTTC. This sequence joins TRBV11-2 and TRBJ2-7, with D possibly matching TRBD1 (6 bases). The V gene's germline CDR1 is SGHAT and CDR2 FQNNGV. This CDR3 has 18 amino acids. V lost 5 bases to trimming and J lost 3 bases, with 26 bases between them.

V is TRBV5-1 and J is TRBJ2-3, with D uncertain. The CDR3 runs 14 residues. Germline V lookup: CDR1 SGHRS, CDR2 YFSETQ. Trimming pared 0 bases from V and 1 base from J, leaving 6 bases between. The CDR3 nucleotides read TGCGCCAGCAGCTTGGTTAAGGGCACAGATACGCAGTATTTT. Encoded protein: CASSLVKGTDTQYF.

The rearrangement joins TRBV21-1 to TRBJ2-7; TRBD2 reflects the table's D call only, with no check against the DNA. TRBV21-1 is classified as a pseudogene. This CDR3 is built from 20 residues. The CDR3 here is CASSKGRHGAIFPPIVEQYF. CDR3 nucleotides: TGTGCCAGCAGCAAGGGTCGGCACGGAGCAATTTTCCCTCCCATTGTCGAGCAGTACTTC.

The CDR3 protein is CASSPPGGRLVSEQFF. Written as DNA, the CDR3 is TGTGCCAGCTCACCACCCGGCGGGCGACTGGTGAGTGAGCAGTTCTTC. The chain is built from TRBV18 and TRBJ2-1, with D possibly being TRBD2 (5 bases). The CDR3 covers 16 residues. Trimming stripped 0 bases from V and 9 bases from J, with 18 bases between. The germline gives CDR1 KGHSH, CDR2 LQKENI. Using reference TRBV18 and TRBJ2-1 for the parts outside the CDR3, the full variable domain is NAGVMQNPRHLVRRRGQEARLRCSPMKGHSHVYWYRQLPEEGLKFMVYLQKENIIDESGMPKERFSAEFPKEGPSILRIQQVVRGDSAAYFCASSPPGGRLVSEQFFGPGTRLTVL.

The V call is TRBV5-8, the J call TRBJ2-3; TRBD1 or TRBD2 may be the D gene (5 bases each). Trimming took off 4 bases at V and 7 bases at J, with 22 bases between the two ends. The CDR3 totals 16 residues. Germline-derived CDR1 and CDR2 are SGHTS and YDEGEE. CDR3 bases: TGTGCCAGCAGCCCTCGGACGCCTGGGACCGGGAATACGCAGTATTTT. It codes for CASSPRTPGTGNTQYF.

The rearrangement joins TRBV2 to TRBJ1-1; D is ambiguous. CDR3 length: 16 amino acids. The germline V gene has CDR1 SNHLY and CDR2 FYNNEI. The V and J ends lost 6 bases and 0 bases respectively, with 17 bases between them. The CDR3: CASSLLFTPVNTEAFF. The CDR3, as DNA: TGTGCCAGCAGCCTACTCTTTACCCCCGTGAACACTGAAGCTTTCTTT.

CDR3 region: CASSASPAPGSGDTEAFF. The DNA of the CDR3 is TGTGCCAGCAGCGCGTCCCCTGCGCCGGGGTCTGGCGACACTGAAGCTTTCTTT. The V call is TRBV9, the J call TRBJ1-1; D uncertain. Trimming stripped 3 bases from V and 3 bases from J, with 24 bases between. The CDR3 spans 18 residues. CDR1 is SGDLS, CDR2 YYNGEE, per germline.

The V gene is TRBV19, the J gene TRBJ2-1; TRBD2 matches 12 bases. CDR1 and CDR2 from the germline V gene are LNHDA and SQIVND (reference sequence). CDR3 length: 16 residues. V lost 5 bases and J lost 8; bases outside the gene matches: 10. DNA of the CDR3: TGTGCCAGTAGTGGGCTAGCGGGAGGGCTTGGCGATGAGCAGTTCTTC. As protein: CASSGLAGGLGDEQFF.

The V gene is TRBV5-1, the J gene TRBJ2-7, with a tentative D call TRBD1 (5 bases). This CDR3 contains 14 residues. The germline gives CDR1 SGHRS, CDR2 YFSETQ. V was pared by 4 bases and J by 3 bases, with 14 bases between. The CDR3: CASSPLTEYYEQYF. In nucleotides, the CDR3 is TGCGCCAGCAGCCCCTTGACAGAGTACTACGAGCAGTACTTC.

Comments on this clone: This same CDR3 is encoded by further DNA sequences in the sample. The V and J genes are TRBV9 and TRBJ2-7; D not certain. The V end lost 4 bases, the J end lost 0 bases, and 11 bases lay between the germline ends. Germline CDR1 is SGDLS and CDR2 is YYNGEE. The CDR3 has 14 amino acids. The CDR3 DNA follows: TGTGCCAGCAGCCCACGTGGCAGCTCCTACGAGCAGTACTTC. The encoded protein is CASSPRGSSYEQYF.

This chain joins TRBV6-5 and TRBJ2-7, with D tentatively TRBD1 (6 bases). Trimming left V 4 bases short and J 2 bases short, with 15 bases between. In germline, CDR1 is MNHEY, CDR2 SVGAGI. The CDR3 loop spans 15 amino acids. The CDR3 nucleotides read TGTGCCAGCAGTTCCTACTCGGACAGCGCCTACGAGCAGTACTTC. Amino acid sequence: CASSSYSDSAYEQYF.

As concerns this clone: The sample has other DNA sequences that encode this CDR3 too. V and J are TRBV28 and TRBJ1-2, with D perhaps matching TRBD1 (6 bases). V lost 5 bases and J lost 5, with 12 bases in between. Germline V lookup: CDR1 MDHEN, CDR2 SYDVKM. The CDR3 has 13 residues. CDR3 region: CASSLPRGYGYTF. In DNA form, the CDR3 reads TGTGCCAGCAGTCTCCCCAGGGGTTATGGCTACACCTTC.

As regards this clone: Other DNA sequences within the sample encode an identical CDR3. The V gene is TRBV5-1, the J gene TRBJ2-2; 12 bases are a match to TRBD2. Germline CDR1 reads SGHRS; CDR2 reads YFSETQ. This CDR3 spans 16 amino acids. The V and J ends lost 2 bases and 4 bases, in that order; junction bases with no gene match: 3. CDR3 sequence (DNA): TGCGCCAGCAGCTTTTCACTAGCGGGAGGCACCGGGGAGCTGTTTTTT. It codes for CASSFSLAGGTGELFF.

Comment on this clone: The same CDR3 can be traced to other DNA sequences in this sample. The chain is built from TRBV28 and TRBJ1-3; no clear D gene. In germline, CDR1 is MDHEN, CDR2 SYDVKM. V gave up 2 bases and J gave up 1 base, with 6 bases separating them. The CDR3 extends over 14 amino acids. DNA for the CDR3: TGTGCCAGCAGTTTACCGCCGTCTGGAAACACCATATATTTT. This gives the protein CASSLPPSGNTIYF.

The table lists this clone with a few counts. The V and J genes are TRBV21-1 and TRBJ1-1. TRBV21-1 is described as a pseudogene. The CDR3 extends over 12 amino acids. The CDR3 here is CASIPINTEAFF. The CDR3 DNA is TGTGCCAGCATACCCATCAACACTGAAGCTTTCTTT.

V and J are TRBV5-4 and TRBJ1-2; 7 bases line up with TRBD1. The germline V gene encodes CDR1 SGHNT and CDR2 YYREEE (reference sequence). V dropped 0 bases and J dropped 2; count of bases not matched to a gene: 7. This CDR3 is 16 amino acids long. The CDR3 is CASSLAGGRGNYGYTF. CDR3 in DNA: TGTGCCAGCAGCTTGGCCGGGGGCAGGGGGAACTATGGCTACACCTTC.